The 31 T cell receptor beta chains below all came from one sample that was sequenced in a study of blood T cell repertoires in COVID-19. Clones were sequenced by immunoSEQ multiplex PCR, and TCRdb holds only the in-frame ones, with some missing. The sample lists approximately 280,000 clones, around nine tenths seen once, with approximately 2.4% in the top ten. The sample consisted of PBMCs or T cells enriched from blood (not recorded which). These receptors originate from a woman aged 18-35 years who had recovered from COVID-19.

CDR3 protein: CASRETNRGNTEAFF. The DNA of the CDR3 is TGCGCCAGCAGGGAGACCAACAGGGGAAACACTGAAGCTTTCTTT. V and J are TRBV23-1 and TRBJ1-1; 7 bases are a match to TRBD1. TRBV23-1 is designated an ORF whose function remains uncertain. V lost 6 bases to trimming and J lost 2 bases; unmatched junction nucleotides: 9. The CDR3 contains 15 residues.

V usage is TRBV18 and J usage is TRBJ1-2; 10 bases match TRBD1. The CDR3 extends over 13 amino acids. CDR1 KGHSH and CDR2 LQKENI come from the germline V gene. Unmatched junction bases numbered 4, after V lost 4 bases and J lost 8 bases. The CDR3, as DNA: TGTGCCAGCTCACTGGGACAGGGGAGGGGCTACACCTTC. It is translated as CASSLGQGRGYTF. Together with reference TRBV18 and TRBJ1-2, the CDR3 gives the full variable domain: NAGVMQNPRHLVRRRGQEARLRCSPMKGHSHVYWYRQLPEEGLKFMVYLQKENIIDESGMPKERFSAEFPKEGPSILRIQQVVRGDSAAYFCASSLGQGRGYTFGSGTRLTVV.

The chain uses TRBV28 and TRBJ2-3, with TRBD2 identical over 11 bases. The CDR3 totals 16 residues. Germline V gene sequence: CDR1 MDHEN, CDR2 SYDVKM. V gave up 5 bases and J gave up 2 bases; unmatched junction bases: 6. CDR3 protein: CASSTGTSGPTDTQYF. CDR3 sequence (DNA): TGTGCCAGCAGTACGGGGACTAGCGGCCCCACAGATACGCAGTATTTT.

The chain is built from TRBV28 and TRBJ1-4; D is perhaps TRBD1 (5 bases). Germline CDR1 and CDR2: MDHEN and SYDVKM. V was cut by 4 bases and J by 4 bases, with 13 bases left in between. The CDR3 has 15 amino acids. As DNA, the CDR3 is TGTGCCAGCAGTTCCCCGGACACGAATAATGAAAAACTGTTTTTT. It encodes CASSSPDTNNEKLFF.

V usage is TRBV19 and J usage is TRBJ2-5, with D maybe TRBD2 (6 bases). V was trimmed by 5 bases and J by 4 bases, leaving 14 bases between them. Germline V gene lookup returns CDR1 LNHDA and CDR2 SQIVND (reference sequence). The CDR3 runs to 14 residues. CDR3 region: CASSGGWRAETQYF. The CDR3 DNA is TGTGCCAGTAGTGGAGGGTGGCGGGCAGAGACCCAGTACTTC.

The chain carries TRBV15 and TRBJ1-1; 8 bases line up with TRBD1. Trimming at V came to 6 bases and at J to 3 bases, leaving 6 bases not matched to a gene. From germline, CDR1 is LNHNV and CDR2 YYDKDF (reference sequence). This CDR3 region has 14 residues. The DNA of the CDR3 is TGTGCCACCAGGGAGGACAGGGTTGACACTGAAGCTTTCTTT. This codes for CATREDRVDTEAFF.

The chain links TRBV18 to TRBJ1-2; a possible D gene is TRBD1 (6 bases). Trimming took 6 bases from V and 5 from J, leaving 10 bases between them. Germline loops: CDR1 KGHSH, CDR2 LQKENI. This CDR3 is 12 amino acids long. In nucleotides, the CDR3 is TGTGCCAGCTCCCGGGACATTTATGGCTACACCTTC. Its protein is CASSRDIYGYTF.

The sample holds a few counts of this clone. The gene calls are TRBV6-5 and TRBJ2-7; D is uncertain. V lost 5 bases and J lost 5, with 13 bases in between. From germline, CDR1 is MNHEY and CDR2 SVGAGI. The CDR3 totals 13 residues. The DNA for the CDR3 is TGTGCCAGCAGTCCCCCCGGTCACCACGAGCAGTACTTC. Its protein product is CASSPPGHHEQYF.

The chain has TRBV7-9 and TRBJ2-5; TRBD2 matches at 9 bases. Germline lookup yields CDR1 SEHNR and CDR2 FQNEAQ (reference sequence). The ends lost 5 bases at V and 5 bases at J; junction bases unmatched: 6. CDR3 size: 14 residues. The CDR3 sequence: CASSAGGRGETQYF. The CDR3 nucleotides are TGTGCCAGCAGCGCGGGAGGGCGGGGGGAGACCCAGTACTTC.

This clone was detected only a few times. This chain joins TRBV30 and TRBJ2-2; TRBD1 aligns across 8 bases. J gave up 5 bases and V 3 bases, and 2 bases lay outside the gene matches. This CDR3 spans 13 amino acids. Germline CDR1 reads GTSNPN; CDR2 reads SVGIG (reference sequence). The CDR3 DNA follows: TGTGCCTGGAGCAGGGGGCATACCGGGGAGCTGTTTTTT. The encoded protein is CAWSRGHTGELFF.

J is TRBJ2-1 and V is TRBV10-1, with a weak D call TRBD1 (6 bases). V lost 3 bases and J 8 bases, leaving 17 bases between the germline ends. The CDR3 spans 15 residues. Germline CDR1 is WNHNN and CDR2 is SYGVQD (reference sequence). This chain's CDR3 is CASSEYRDTEDEQFF. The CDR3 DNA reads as TGCGCCAGCAGTGAATACCGGGACACCGAGGATGAGCAGTTCTTC.

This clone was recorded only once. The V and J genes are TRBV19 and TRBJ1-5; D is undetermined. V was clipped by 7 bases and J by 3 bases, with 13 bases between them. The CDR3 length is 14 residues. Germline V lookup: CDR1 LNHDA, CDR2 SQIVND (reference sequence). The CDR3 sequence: CASTGSRNNQPQHF. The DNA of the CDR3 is TGTGCCAGTACAGGCAGTCGGAACAATCAGCCCCAGCATTTT.

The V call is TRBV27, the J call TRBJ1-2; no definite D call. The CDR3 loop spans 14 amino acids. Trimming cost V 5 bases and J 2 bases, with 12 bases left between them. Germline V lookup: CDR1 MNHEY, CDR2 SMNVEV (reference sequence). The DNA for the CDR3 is TGTGCCAGCAGTACCCAACGGGAGAACTATGGCTACACCTTC. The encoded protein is CASSTQRENYGYTF.

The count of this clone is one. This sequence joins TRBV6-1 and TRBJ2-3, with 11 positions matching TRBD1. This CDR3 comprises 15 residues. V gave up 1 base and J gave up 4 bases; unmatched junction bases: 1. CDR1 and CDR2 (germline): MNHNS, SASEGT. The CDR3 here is CASSEGTGGADTQYF. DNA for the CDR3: TGTGCCAGCAGTGAAGGGACAGGGGGCGCAGATACGCAGTATTTT.

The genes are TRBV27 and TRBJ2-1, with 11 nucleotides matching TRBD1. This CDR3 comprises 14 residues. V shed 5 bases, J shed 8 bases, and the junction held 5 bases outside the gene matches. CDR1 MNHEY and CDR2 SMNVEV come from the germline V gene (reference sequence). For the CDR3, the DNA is TGTGCCAGCAGTCCGCGGACAGGGGGCCATGAGCAGTTCTTC. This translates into CASSPRTGGHEQFF.

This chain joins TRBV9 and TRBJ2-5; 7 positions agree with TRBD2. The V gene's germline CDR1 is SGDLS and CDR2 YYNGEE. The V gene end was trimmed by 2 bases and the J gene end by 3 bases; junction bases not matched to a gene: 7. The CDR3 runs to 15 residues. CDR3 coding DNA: TGTGCCAGCAGCGTCGGCGTGGGGGGGGAAGAGACCCAGTACTTC. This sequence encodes CASSVGVGGEETQYF.

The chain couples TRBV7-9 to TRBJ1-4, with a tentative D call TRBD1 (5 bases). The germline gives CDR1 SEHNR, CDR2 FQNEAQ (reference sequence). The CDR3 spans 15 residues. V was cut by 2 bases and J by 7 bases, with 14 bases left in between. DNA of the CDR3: TGTGCCAGCAGCTTATTTCAGACCCAGGGTGAAAAACTGTTTTTT. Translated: CASSLFQTQGEKLFF.

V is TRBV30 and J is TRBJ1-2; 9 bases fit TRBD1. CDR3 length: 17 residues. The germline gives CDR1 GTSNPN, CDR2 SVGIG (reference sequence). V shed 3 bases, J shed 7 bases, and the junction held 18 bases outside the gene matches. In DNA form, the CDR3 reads TGTGCCTGGAGGGCCCTTACAGGGGGCGGTAGGACTGGTGGCTACACCTTC. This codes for CAWRALTGGGRTGGYTF.

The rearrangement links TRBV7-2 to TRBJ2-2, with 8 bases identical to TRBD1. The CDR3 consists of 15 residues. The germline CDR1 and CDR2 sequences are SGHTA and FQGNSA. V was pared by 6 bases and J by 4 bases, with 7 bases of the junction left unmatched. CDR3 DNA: TGTGCCAGCAGTAAGGACAGGGCCGGCACCGGGGAGCTGTTTTTT. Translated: CASSKDRAGTGELFF.

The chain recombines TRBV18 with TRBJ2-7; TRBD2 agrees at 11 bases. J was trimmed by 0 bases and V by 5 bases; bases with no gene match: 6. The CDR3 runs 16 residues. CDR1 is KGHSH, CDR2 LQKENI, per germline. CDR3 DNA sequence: TGTGCCAGCTCAAAGACTAGCGGGGCTAGCTCCTACGAGCAGTACTTC. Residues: CASSKTSGASSYEQYF.

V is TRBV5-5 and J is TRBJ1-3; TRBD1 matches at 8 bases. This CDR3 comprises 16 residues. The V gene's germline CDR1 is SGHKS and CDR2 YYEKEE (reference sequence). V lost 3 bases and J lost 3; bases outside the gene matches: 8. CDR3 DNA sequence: TGTGCCAGCAGCTGGAGTCAGGGGGCGCTTGGAAACACCATATATTTT. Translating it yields CASSWSQGALGNTIYF.

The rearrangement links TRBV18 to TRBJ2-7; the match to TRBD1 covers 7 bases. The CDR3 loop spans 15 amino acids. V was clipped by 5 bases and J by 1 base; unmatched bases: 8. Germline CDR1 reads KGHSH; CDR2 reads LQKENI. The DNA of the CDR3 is TGTGCCAGCTCAAACGACAGGGCTAGGTCCTACGAGCAGTACTTC. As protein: CASSNDRARSYEQYF.

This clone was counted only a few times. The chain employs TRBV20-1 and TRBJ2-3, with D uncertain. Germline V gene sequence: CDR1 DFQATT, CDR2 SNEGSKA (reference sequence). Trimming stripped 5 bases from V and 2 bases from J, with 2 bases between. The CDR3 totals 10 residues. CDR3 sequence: CSAHTDTQYF. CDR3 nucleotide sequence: TGCAGTGCTCACACAGATACGCAGTATTTT.

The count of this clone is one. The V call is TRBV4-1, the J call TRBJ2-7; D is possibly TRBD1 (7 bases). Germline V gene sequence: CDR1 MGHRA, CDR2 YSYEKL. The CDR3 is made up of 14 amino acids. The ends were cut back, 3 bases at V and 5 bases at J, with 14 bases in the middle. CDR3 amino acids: CASSQTTGEDEQYF. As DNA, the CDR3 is TGCGCCAGCAGCCAGACTACAGGGGAGGACGAGCAGTACTTC.

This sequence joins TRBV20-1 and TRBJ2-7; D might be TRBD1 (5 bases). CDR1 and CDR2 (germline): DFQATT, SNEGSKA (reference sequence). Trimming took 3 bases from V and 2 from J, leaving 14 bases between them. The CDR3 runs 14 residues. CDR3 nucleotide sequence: TGCAGTGCTAGTCTCATAGGACAAGCCTACGAGCAGTACTTC. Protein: CSASLIGQAYEQYF.

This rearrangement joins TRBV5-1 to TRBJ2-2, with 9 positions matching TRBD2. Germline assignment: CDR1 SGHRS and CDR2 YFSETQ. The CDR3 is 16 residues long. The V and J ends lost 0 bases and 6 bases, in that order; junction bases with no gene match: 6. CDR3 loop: CASSLVGTSNPGELFF. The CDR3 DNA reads TGCGCCAGCAGCTTGGTCGGGACTAGCAATCCCGGGGAGCTGTTTTTT.

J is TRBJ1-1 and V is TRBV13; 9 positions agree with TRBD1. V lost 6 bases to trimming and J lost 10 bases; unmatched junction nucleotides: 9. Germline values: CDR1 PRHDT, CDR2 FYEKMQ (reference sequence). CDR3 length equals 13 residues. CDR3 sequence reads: CASSGDRDDGAFF. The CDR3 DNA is TGTGCCAGCAGTGGGGACAGGGACGATGGAGCTTTCTTT.

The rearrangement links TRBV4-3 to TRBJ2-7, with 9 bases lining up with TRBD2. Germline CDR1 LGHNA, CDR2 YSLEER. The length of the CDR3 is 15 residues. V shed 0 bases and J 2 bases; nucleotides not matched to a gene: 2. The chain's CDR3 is CASSQEKRGAYEQYF. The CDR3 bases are TGCGCCAGCAGCCAAGAGAAGCGGGGGGCCTACGAGCAGTACTTC.

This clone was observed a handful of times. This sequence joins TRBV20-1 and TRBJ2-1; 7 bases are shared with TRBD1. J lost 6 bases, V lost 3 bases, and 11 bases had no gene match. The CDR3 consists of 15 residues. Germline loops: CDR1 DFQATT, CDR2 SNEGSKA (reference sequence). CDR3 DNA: TGCAGTGCTAGTCCCCCGGGACAGTCCGGCAATGAGCAGTTCTTC. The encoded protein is CSASPPGQSGNEQFF.

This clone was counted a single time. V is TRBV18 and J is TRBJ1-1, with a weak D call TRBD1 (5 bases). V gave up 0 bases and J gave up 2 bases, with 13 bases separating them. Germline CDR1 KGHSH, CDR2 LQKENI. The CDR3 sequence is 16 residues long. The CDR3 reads CASSPPGVQGNTEAFF. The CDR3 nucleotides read TGTGCCAGCTCACCACCAGGGGTTCAGGGAAACACTGAAGCTTTCTTT.

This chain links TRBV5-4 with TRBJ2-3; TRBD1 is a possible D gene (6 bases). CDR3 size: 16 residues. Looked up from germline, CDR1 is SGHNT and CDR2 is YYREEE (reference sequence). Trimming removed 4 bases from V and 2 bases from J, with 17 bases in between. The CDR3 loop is CASSLSRDTSTDTQYF. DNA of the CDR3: TGTGCCAGCAGCCTTTCCAGGGACACCTCCACAGATACGCAGTATTTT.